This record concerns one T cell receptor (beta chain) sequence. Antigen unknown. The data were obtained in a study of a mutant IDH1 vaccine in newly diagnosed glioma. Across the study: Scheduled for weeks 1, 3, 5, 7, 11, 15, 19 and 23, eight vaccinations were given to patients.

Assay used: immunoSEQ multiplex PCR; TCRdb lists only in-frame clones, some missing. This sample has 30,000 to 35,000 clones, with roughly 90% found just once. Germline lookup yields CDR1 MDHEN and CDR2 SYDVKM. The ends were cut back, 3 bases at V and 7 bases at J, with 15 bases in the middle. The CDR3 consists of 14 residues. Time point noted: week 11, during vaccination. It was 300 ug of mutant IDH1 20-mer peptide that made up each vaccine dose, given with topical imiquimod. The V and J genes are TRBV28 and TRBJ1-2; tentative D call: TRBD1 (5 bases). The sequence was collected from a man in his late teens or twenties with glioma. This specimen was PBMCs, taken from a glioma patient whose treatment included an IDH1 peptide vaccine. The CDR3 here is CASSLQGMVGGYTF. The CDR3 DNA is TGTGCCAGCAGTTTGCAGGGCATGGTAGGTGGCTACACCTTC.